These 11 T cell receptor beta chains came from one sample sequenced in a study of T cells after yellow fever vaccination. TCRdb redid the calling of the 5' RACE reads with MiXCR, one entry per CDR3 protein. The table shows about 360,000 distinct CDR3 sequences, with roughly 6.2% occurring only once. Sequencing was performed on PBMCs, taken 5 days after the yellow fever booster vaccination. The receptors come from a man aged 30 to 45 who received the YFV17D yellow fever vaccine.

The table lists this clonotype with many counts. V gene TRBV9 combines with J gene TRBJ2-3; the match to TRBD2 covers 9 bases. The CDR3 runs 16 residues. V lost 4 bases, J lost 2 bases, and 8 bases stayed unmatched. CDR1 and CDR2 from the germline V gene are SGDLS and YYNGEE. CDR3 sequence: CASSSLAGTVTDTQYF. The CDR3 bases are TGTGCCAGCAGCTCTCTAGCGGGGACCGTCACAGATACGCAGTATTTT.

This clonotype was seen a few times. A clone one base away is much larger, so this may be a read error. The chain carries TRBV12-3 or TRBV12-4 and TRBJ2-7; no clear D gene. Trimming left V 4 bases short and J 5 bases short, with 3 bases between. CDR3 length equals 10 residues. In nucleotides, the CDR3 is TGTGCCAGCAGTTCGAACGAGCAGTACTTC. Translation gives CASSSNEQYF.

The chain employs TRBV12-3 or TRBV12-4 and TRBJ2-1, with 12 positions matching TRBD2. The CDR3 length is 12 residues. V was clipped by 5 bases and J by 12 bases; unmatched bases: 2. DNA for the CDR3: TGTGCCAGCAGTCAGACTAGCGGGAGGCAGTTCTTC. Protein product: CASSQTSGRQFF.

This clonotype was seen a handful of times. CDR3 protein: CASSDRVGYEQYF. In DNA, the CDR3 is TGTGCCAGCAGTGATAGGGTTGGGTACGAGCAGTACTTC. V and J are TRBV25-1 and TRBJ2-7, with D hard to call. The CDR3 is 13 amino acids. CDR1 is MGHDK and CDR2 is SYGVNS in the germline V gene. V gave up 3 bases and J gave up 4 bases, with 10 bases separating them.

This clonotype has a count of ten or more. The chain couples TRBV5-5 to TRBJ2-5; D gene ambiguous. V was cut by 0 bases and J by 5 bases, with 8 bases left in between. Per the germline V gene, CDR1 is SGHKS and CDR2 is YYEKEE (reference sequence). There are 13 residues in the CDR3. The CDR3, as DNA: TGTGCCAGCAGCTTGGGGCCCCCCGAGACCCAGTACTTC. Amino acid sequence: CASSLGPPETQYF.

This clonotype was counted ten times or more. The chain links TRBV19 to TRBJ2-2, with 10 bases aligning to TRBD2. The length of the CDR3 is 16 residues. Germline V gene lookup returns CDR1 LNHDA and CDR2 SQIVND (reference sequence). V was clipped by 5 bases and J by 4 bases; unmatched bases: 7. The CDR3 sequence: CASSLLAGVRTGELFF. CDR3 nucleotides: TGTGCCAGTAGTCTTCTAGCGGGAGTTCGCACCGGGGAGCTGTTTTTT.

The chain is built from TRBV7-2 and TRBJ2-1, with TRBD2 identical over 14 bases. After removal of 5 bases from V and 8 bases from J, the junction contained 5 bases not matched to a gene. The germline V gene encodes CDR1 SGHTA and CDR2 FQGNSA. The CDR3 is made up of 15 amino acids. CDR3 bases: TGTGCCAGCAGCCTGGGACTAGCGGGAGCGTATGAGCAGTTCTTC. This sequence encodes CASSLGLAGAYEQFF.

This clonotype was seen only a few times. V gene TRBV7-8 combines with J gene TRBJ2-7; D is uncertain. V was cut by 0 bases and J by 3 bases, with 9 bases left in between. CDR1 and CDR2 (germline): SGHVS, FQNEAQ. This CDR3 has 14 residues. The CDR3 nucleotides read TGTGCCAGCAGCTTAGCGCGGCAGAACTACGAGCAGTACTTC. Its translation is CASSLARQNYEQYF.

There are a few counts of this clonotype. This chain links TRBV5-4 with TRBJ2-7, with D possibly TRBD2 on 5 matching bases. Germline loops: CDR1 SGHNT, CDR2 YYREEE (reference sequence). V lost 6 bases and J 2 bases, leaving 12 bases between the germline ends. The CDR3 loop spans 13 amino acids. CDR3: CASKGADPYEQYF. For the CDR3, the DNA is TGTGCCAGCAAGGGAGCGGACCCCTACGAGCAGTACTTC.

This clonotype was detected a few times. This chain connects TRBV20-1 to TRBJ2-7; D is perhaps TRBD1 (6 bases). The CDR3 extends over 11 amino acids. Per germline, CDR1 DFQATT and CDR2 SNEGSKA (reference sequence). Trimming left V 6 bases short and J 7 bases short, with 13 bases between. The chain's CDR3 is CSAPRGGEQYF. CDR3 nucleotide sequence: TGCAGTGCCCCGAGAGGGGGAGAGCAGTACTTC.

A note on this clonotype: One base away lies a much larger clone, so this may be a sequencing read error. V gene TRBV5-1 combines with J gene TRBJ2-3; 7 bases are shared with TRBD2. The length of the CDR3 is 17 residues. CDR1 and CDR2 (germline): SGHRS, YFSETQ. The CDR3 spells CANSLSPSGASTDTQYF. DNA for the CDR3: TGCGCCAACAGCTTGTCGCCTAGCGGAGCTAGCACAGATACGCAGTATTTT. The complete variable domain, with remaining parts taken from reference TRBV5-1 and TRBJ2-3, reads KAGVTQTPRYLIKTRGQQVTLSCSPISGHRSVSWYQQTPGQGLQFLFEYFSETQRNKGNFPGRFSGRQFSNSRSEMNVSTLELGDSALYLCANSLSPSGASTDTQYFGPGTRLTVL.